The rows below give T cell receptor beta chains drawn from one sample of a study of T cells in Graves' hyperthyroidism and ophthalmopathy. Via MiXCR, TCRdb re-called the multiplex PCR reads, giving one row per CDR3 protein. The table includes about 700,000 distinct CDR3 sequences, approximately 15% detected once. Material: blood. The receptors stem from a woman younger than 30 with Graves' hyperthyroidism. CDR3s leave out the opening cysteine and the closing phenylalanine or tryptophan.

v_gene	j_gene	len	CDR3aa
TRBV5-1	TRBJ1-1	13	ASSVTGGPNTEAF
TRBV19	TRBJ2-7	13	ASSMWETGAYEQY
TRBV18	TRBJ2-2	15	ASSHNQGNANTGELF
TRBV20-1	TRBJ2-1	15	SARDARAGFPYNEQF
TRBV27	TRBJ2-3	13	ASSPWEGRGDTQY
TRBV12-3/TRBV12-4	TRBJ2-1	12	ASSFSGSYNEQF
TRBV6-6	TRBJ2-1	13	ASSYGLDSYNEQF
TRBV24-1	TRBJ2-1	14	ATSDPVGGEPRGQF
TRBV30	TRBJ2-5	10	AWNRLGETQY
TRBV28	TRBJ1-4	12	ASTPDRGNEKLF
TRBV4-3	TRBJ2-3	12	ASSQVRSTDTQY
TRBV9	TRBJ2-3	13	TSSVRAGGTDTQY
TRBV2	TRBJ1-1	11	ASIYVGDTEAF
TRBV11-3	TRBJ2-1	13	ASSLPSARYNEQF
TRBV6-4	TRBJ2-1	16	ASSPGGAGSRYYNEQF
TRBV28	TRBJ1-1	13	ASSLYGRGNTEAF
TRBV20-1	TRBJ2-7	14	SAREGASGSFREQY
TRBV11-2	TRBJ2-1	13	ASSRVAGPYNEQF
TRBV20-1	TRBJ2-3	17	SARDSRLAGGPRGDTQY
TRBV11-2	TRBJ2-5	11	ASTPWGQETQY
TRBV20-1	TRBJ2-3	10	SARLQGGTQY
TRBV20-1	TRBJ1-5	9	SASGERSQH
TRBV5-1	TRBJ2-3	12	ASSISSRTDTQY
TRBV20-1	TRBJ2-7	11	SARTAGSYEQY
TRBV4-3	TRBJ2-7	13	ASSQDLDFPGEQY
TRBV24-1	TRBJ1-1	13	ATSDLRFRNTEAF
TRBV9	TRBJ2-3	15	ASSVYDRRTNTDTQY
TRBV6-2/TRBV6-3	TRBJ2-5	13	ASSPTLTDSKTQY
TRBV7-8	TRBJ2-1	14	ASSLIYRARYNEQF
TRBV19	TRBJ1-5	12	ASSISGARQPQH
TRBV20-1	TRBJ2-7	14	SARDRTSDQTYEQY
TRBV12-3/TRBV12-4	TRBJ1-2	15	ASSFGAWTGVRYGYT
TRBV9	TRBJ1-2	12	ASSGTEPFLGYT
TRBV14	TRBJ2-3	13	ASSQENRGTDTQY
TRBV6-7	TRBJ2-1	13	TSSGSMCINNEQF
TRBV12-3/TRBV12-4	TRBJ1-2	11	ASSQTGRYGYT
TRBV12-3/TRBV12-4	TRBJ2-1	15	ASSLATWLAGGHEQF
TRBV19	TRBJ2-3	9	ASSRSDTQY
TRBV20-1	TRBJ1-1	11	SARRDGNTEAF
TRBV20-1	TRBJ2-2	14	SARDYGQGVPGELF
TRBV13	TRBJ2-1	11	ASERTGVDEQF
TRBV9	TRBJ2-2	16	ASSLTPGTSGGTGELF
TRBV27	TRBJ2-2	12	ASLPGARTGELF
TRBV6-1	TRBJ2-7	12	ASSQIPPNNEQY
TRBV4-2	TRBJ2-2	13	ASSQQAGGAGELF
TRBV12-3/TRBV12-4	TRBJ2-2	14	ASSPPGQGITGELF
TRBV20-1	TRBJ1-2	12	SASDSGPNYGYT
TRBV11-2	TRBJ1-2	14	ASSPGENKRVYGYT
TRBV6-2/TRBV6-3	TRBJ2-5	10	ASGLAAGTQY
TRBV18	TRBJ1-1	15	ASSSRQGLILNTEAF
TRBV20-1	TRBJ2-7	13	SARGGAGGTYEQY
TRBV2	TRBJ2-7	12	ASGGSRPPYEQY
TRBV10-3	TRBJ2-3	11	AISPFLTDTQY
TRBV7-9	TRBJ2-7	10	ASRWREVEQY
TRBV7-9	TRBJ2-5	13	ASTPGQGVQETQY
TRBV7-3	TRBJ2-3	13	ASSLTGGITDTQY
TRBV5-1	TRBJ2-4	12	ASSPPGTKNIQY
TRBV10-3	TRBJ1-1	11	AIRGSAGLEAF
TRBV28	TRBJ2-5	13	ASSLSPGAQETQY